These T cell receptor beta chains were read from a single sample in a study of blood T cells in healthy people across ages. In TCRdb, the 5' RACE reads were re-called with MiXCR into one record per CDR3 protein. The sample holds around 1.7 million distinct CDR3 sequences; approximately 30% are singletons and the top ten take less than 9.5%. The sample consisted of blood. These TCRs come from a woman aged 30 to 39 in good health. Both conserved end residues are part of each CDR3. Fields, in order: J gene, clone size, V gene, D gene, CDR3 DNA, CDR3 protein. A D gene is named only where the DNA matches it firmly. Clone size is given for some rows only: seen once, a few or many times, or a class if the clone is expanded.

TRBJ2-5,once,TRBV20-1,TRBD2,TGCAGTGCCCGACTAGCGGGCCTTCCCAAAGAGACCCAGTACTTC,CSARLAGLPKETQYF
TRBJ1-5,few,TRBV12-3/TRBV12-4,.,TGTGCCAGCAGTTTAGTGGATTATAGCAATCAGCCCCAGCATTTT,CASSLVDYSNQPQHF
TRBJ2-7,.,TRBV28,TRBD1,TGTGCCAGCCTGGGGACAGGGGGCAAATATAAGCGCCACGAGCAGTACTTC,CASLGTGGKYKRHEQYF
TRBJ2-2,.,TRBV10-1,.,TGCGCCAGCAGTGAGTCGATCGCCGGCACCGGGGAGCTGTTTTTT,CASSESIAGTGELFF
TRBJ1-2,many,TRBV6-4,.,TGTGCCAGCAGTGCCACAGGGTCGGGCGGCTACACCTTC,CASSATGSGGYTF
TRBJ1-2,many,TRBV20-1,.,TGCAGTGCTAGATCTCCAAACGGGGTCTATGGCTACACCTTC,CSARSPNGVYGYTF
TRBJ2-3,many,TRBV5-1,TRBD2,TGCGCCAGCAGCAGGGGGACTAGCGGGGGTTACACAGATACGCAGTATTTT,CASSRGTSGGYTDTQYF
TRBJ1-6,.,TRBV28,.,TGTGCCAGCAGTTTCAGAACAGCCAAAGGATCCCTCCACTTT,CASSFRTAKGSLHF
TRBJ2-1,many,TRBV10-2,.,TGCGCCAGCAGTGACCTGGGACGTGAGCAGTTCTTC,CASSDLGREQFF
TRBJ1-4,.,TRBV20-1,.,TGCAGTGCTAGAGTCGGGCGGGCAGCATCCTCAACTAATGAAAAACTGTTTTTT,CSARVGRAASSTNEKLFF
TRBJ2-6,many,TRBV9,.,TGTGCCAGCGGGGGGGCATCTGGGGCCAACGTCCTGACTTTC,CASGGASGANVLTF
TRBJ2-5,.,TRBV20-1,.,TGCAGTGCTAGTCGCAGTCAAGAGACCCAGTACTTC,CSASRSQETQYF
TRBJ2-5,.,TRBV29-1,.,TGCAGCGTTGAGAGGGGTTGGGAGCAGTACTTC,CSVERGWEQYF
TRBJ1-1,.,TRBV7-9,.,TGTGCCAGCAGCTTAGCGACCCCAGGAGCTTTCTTT,CASSLATPGAFF
TRBJ2-7,many,TRBV28,TRBD2,TGTGCCAGCAGTTCCCAACGGCGCGGGAGTAACTACGAGCAGTACTTC,CASSSQRRGSNYEQYF
TRBJ2-7,.,TRBV18,.,TGTGCCAGCTCACCGCAGGGGGGCAAGGGGGACGAGCAGTACTTC,CASSPQGGKGDEQYF
TRBJ1-2,.,TRBV6-5,TRBD1,TGTGCCAGCAGTTACGGCGGGACAGGGAATGGCTACACCTTC,CASSYGGTGNGYTF
TRBJ2-7,many,TRBV6-1,TRBD1,TGTGCCAGCAGCCCATACGAGGGACAGGGGAGAAACGAGCAGTACTTC,CASSPYEGQGRNEQYF
TRBJ2-5,few,TRBV10-3,.,TGTGCCATCAGTGACCTAGTAGGGGGGCCAGAGACCCAGTACTTC,CAISDLVGGPETQYF
TRBJ2-3,few,TRBV20-1,TRBD2,TGCAGTGCTACCGGGACTAGCGGTGTAGATACGCAGTATTTT,CSATGTSGVDTQYF
TRBJ2-7,.,TRBV7-8,TRBD1,TGTGCCAGCAGCTTTAGGCCAATGACAGGGGGGGTAGTCGCCCAGTACTTC,CASSFRPMTGGVVAQYF
TRBJ2-3,few,TRBV11-2,TRBD1,TGTGCCAGCAGCTTAAACCAGGGGGTCCCAGATACGCAGTATTTT,CASSLNQGVPDTQYF
TRBJ2-1,few,TRBV28,.,TGTGCCAGCAGTAGAAGCGGGCCCTCCTACAATGAGCAGTTCTTC,CASSRSGPSYNEQFF
TRBJ2-7,few,TRBV28,.,TGTGCCAGCAGTTTAGTAACGGAAAATCCCTCCTACGAGCAGTACTTC,CASSLVTENPSYEQYF
TRBJ2-5,.,TRBV20-1,TRBD2,TGCAGTGCCGCTAGCGGGGATGAGACCCAGTACTTC,CSAASGDETQYF
TRBJ2-5,.,TRBV7-2,.,TGTGCCAGCAGCTTACGGGCCGGCGGCTTTTCTATTATGGAGCAGTACTTC,CASSLRAGGFSIMEQYF
TRBJ2-5,.,TRBV20-1,TRBD2,TGCAGTGCTAGGGAACCTAGCGGGGGGGAGACCCAGTACTTC,CSAREPSGGETQYF
TRBJ2-5,.,TRBV21-1,.,TGTGCCAGCAGCAAAGCGAGGCTAGACCCAGAAGAGACCCAGTACTTC,CASSKARLDPEETQYF
TRBJ2-2,.,TRBV12-3/TRBV12-4,.,TGTGCCAGCAGTTTATGGGGAAACACCGGGGAGCTGTTTTTT,CASSLWGNTGELFF
TRBJ2-7,few,TRBV20-1,.,TGCAGTGCTAGAGATCGGAGGGACAAGCTTGGATACGAGCAGTACTTC,CSARDRRDKLGYEQYF
TRBJ2-3,.,TRBV7-9,.,TGTGCCAGCAGCGCCTCGGGTACGCAGTATTTT,CASSASGTQYF
TRBJ2-5,.,TRBV20-1,.,TGCAGTGCTAGCCCGCGGAGGGGGGAGGAGACCCAGTACTTC,CSASPRRGEETQYF
TRBJ1-5,.,TRBV7-2,.,TGTGCCAGCAGCTTAGGGGTAGGGATGAGCAATCGGCCCCAGCATTTT,CASSLGVGMSNRPQHF
TRBJ2-1,many,TRBV30,.,TGTGCCTGGAGTGTACGGGGTAATGAGCAGTTCTTC,CAWSVRGNEQFF
TRBJ2-1,.,TRBV7-9,TRBD1,TGTGCCAGCAGCTCACTACAGACAGGGAACGAGCAGTTCTTC,CASSSLQTGNEQFF
TRBJ2-3,once,TRBV12-3/TRBV12-4,.,TGTGTCAGCAGTCGCTCGACTAAAATGGGAGATACGCAGTATTTT,CVSSRSTKMGDTQYF
TRBJ2-5,many,TRBV28,.,TGTGCCAGCAGTCCCCTTGTGGGGAGTGGACAAGAGACCCAGTACTTC,CASSPLVGSGQETQYF
TRBJ2-5,few,TRBV3-1,TRBD2,TGTGCCAGCAGCCCTTTGCGGGAGGGCCTGGAGACCCAGTACTTC,CASSPLREGLETQYF
TRBJ2-5,few,TRBV12-3/TRBV12-4,.,TGTGCCAGTGGGACACCACAAGAGACCCAGTACTTC,CASGTPQETQYF
TRBJ2-1,.,TRBV11-2,TRBD2,TGTGCCAGCAGCACCCGACCACCGGGACTAGCGGGAGGCAGCTCCTACAATGAGCAGTTCTTC,CASSTRPPGLAGGSSYNEQFF
TRBJ2-3,many,TRBV7-3,TRBD1,TGTGCCAGCAGCTTATCGGGACAGGGGTCCGATACGCAGTATTTT,CASSLSGQGSDTQYF